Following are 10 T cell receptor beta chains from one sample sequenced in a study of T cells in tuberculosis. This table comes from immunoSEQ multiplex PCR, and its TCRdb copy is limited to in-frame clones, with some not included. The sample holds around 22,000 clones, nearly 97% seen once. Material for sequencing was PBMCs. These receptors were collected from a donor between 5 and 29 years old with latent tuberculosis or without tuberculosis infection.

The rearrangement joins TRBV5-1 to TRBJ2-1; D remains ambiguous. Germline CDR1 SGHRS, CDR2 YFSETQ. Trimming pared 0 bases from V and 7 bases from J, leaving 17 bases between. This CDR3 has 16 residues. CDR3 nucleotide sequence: TGCGCCAGCAGCTTGGCCTCGTCTCGGTATAGAAATGAGCAGTTCTTC. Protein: CASSLASSRYRNEQFF.

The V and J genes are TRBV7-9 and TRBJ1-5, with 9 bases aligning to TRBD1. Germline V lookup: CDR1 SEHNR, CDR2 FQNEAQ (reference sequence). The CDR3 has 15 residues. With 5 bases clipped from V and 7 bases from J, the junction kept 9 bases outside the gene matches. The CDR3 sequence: CASSAYRGLGQPQHF. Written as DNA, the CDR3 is TGTGCCAGCAGCGCGTACAGGGGGCTAGGGCAGCCCCAGCATTTT.

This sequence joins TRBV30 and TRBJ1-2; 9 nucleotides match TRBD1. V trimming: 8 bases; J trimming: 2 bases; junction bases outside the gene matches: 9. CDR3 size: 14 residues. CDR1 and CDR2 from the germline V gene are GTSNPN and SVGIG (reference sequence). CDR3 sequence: CAGQGLKLNYGYTF. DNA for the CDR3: TGTGCCGGACAGGGGTTAAAGCTGAACTATGGCTACACCTTC.

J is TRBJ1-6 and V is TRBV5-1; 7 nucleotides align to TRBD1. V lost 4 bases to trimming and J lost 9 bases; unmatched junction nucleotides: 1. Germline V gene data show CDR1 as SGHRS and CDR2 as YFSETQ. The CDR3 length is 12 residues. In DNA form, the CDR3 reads TGCGCCAGCAGCACAGGGGTTTCACCCCTCCACTTT. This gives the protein CASSTGVSPLHF.

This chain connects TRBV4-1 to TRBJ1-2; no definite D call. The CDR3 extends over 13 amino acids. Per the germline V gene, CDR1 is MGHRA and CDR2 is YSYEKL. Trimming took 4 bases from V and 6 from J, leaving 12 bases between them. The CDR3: CASSLFTRDGYTF. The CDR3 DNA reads TGCGCCAGCAGCCTATTTACGAGGGATGGCTACACCTTC.

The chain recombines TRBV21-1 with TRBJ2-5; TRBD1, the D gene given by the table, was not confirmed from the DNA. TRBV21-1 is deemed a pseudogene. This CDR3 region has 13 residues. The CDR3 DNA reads TGTGCCAGCAGGGCGACAGGGGACGAGACCCAGTACTTC. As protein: CASRATGDETQYF.

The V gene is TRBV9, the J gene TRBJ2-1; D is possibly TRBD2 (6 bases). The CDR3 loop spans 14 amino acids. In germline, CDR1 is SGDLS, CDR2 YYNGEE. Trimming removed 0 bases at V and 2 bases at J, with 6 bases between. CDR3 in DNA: TGTGCCAGCAGCGTAGGGGGGGCCTACAATGAGCAGTTCTTC. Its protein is CASSVGGAYNEQFF. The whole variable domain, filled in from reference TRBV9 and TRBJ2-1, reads DSGVTQTPKHLITATGQRVTLRCSPRSGDLSVYWYQQSLDQGLQFLIQYYNGEERAKGNILERFSAQQFPDLHSELNLSSLELGDSALYFCASSVGGAYNEQFFGPGTRLTVL.

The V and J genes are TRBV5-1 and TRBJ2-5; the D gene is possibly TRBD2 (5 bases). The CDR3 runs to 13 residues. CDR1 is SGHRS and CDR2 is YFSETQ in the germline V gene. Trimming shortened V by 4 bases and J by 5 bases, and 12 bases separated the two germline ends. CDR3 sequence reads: CASSADPGETQYF. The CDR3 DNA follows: TGCGCCAGCAGCGCCGATCCGGGGGAGACCCAGTACTTC.

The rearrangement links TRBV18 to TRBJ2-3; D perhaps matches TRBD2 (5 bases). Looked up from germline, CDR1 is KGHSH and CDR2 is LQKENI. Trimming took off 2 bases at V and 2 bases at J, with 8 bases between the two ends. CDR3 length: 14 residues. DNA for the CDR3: TGTGCCAGCTCACCAGCGGGTTTCACAGATACGCAGTATTTT. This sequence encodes CASSPAGFTDTQYF.

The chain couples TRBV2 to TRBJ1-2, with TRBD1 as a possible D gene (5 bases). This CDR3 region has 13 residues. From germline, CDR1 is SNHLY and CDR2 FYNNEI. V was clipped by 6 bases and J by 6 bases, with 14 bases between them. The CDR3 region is CASRAGRGDGYTF. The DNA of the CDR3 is TGTGCCAGCAGGGCAGGGCGGGGGGATGGCTACACCTTC.